The clone carrying this T cell receptor (beta chain) was recorded at least ten times. The record originates from a study of T cells after yellow fever vaccination. Findings and caveats of the study: Primary-vaccination clones mostly resurfaced post-booster (about 95% CD4, about 87% CD8). On re-exposure, the response was weaker but peaked faster, at day 5 versus 15.

TCR cDNA was made by 5'RACE template switching, adding a universal primer site and UMIs. TCRdb reprocessed the 5' RACE reads via MiXCR and lists one record per CDR3 protein. In the table there are about 85,000 distinct CDR3 sequences, roughly 13% of which are singletons. The CDR3 spans 14 residues. The V gene lost 3 bases and the J gene lost 3 bases, with 12 bases spanning the gap. CDR1 and CDR2 from the germline V gene are ENHRY and SYGVKD. This chain connects TRBV10-3 to TRBJ2-7; D is undetermined. This sample comprised CD8+ T cells not binding an NS4B(214-222) dextramer, sorted from PBMCs, obtained roughly 20 days after the first yellow fever vaccination. The receptor comes from a man aged 18-30 years who received the YFV17D yellow fever vaccine. The CDR3 region is CAISDDTALYEQYF. In nucleotides, the CDR3 is TGTGCCATCAGTGACGACACCGCACTCTACGAGCAGTACTTC.